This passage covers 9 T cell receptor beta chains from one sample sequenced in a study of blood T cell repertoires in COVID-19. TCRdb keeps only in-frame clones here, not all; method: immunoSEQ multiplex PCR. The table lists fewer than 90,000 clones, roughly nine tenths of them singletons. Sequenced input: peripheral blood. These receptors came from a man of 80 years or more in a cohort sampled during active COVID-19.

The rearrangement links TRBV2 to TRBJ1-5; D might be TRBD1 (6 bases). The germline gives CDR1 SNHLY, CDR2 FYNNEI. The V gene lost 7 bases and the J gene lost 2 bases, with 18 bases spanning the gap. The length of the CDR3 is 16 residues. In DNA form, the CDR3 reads TGTGCCAGCACCCAAGGGGGGGGCGGCGGCAATCAGCCCCAGCATTTT. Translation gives CASTQGGGGGNQPQHF.

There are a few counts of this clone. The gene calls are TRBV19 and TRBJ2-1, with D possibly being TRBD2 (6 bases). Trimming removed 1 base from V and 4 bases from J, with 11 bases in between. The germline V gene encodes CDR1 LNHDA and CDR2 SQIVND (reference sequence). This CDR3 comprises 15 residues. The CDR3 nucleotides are TGTGCCAGTAGTATAGGGACTACCCAGTACAATGAGCAGTTCTTC. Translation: CASSIGTTQYNEQFF.

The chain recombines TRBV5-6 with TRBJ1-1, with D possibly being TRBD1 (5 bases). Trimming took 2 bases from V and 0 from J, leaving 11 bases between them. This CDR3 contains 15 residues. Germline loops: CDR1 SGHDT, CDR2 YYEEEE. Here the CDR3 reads CASSFWWGMNTEAFF. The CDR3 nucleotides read TGTGCCAGCAGCTTCTGGTGGGGCATGAACACTGAAGCTTTCTTT.

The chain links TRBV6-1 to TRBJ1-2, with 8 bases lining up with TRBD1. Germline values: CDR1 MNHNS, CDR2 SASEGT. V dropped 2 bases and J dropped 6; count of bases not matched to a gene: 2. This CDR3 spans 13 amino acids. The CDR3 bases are TGTGCCAGCAGTGAACAGGGGGCGGATGGCTACACCTTC. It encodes CASSEQGADGYTF.

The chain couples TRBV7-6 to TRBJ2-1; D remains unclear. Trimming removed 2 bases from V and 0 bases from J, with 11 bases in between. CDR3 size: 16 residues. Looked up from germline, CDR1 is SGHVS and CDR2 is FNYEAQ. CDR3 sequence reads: CASSLTEVSSYNEQFF. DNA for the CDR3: TGTGCCAGCAGCTTAACCGAAGTGAGCTCCTACAATGAGCAGTTCTTC.

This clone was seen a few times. The CDR3 spells CASSMAGTASYEQYF. The CDR3 DNA reads TGTGCCAGTAGTATGGCGGGGACAGCCTCCTACGAGCAGTACTTC. The chain recombines TRBV19 with TRBJ2-7; D might be TRBD1 (7 bases). CDR1 is LNHDA and CDR2 is SQIVND in the germline V gene (reference sequence). With 3 bases removed from V and 0 bases from J, the gap between germline ends came to 12 bases. This CDR3 has 15 amino acids.

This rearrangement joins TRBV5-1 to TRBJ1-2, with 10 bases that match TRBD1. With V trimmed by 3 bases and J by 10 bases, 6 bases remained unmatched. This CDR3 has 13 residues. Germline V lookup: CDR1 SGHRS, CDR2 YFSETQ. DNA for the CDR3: TGCGCCAGCAGCTCATCCGGGACAGGGGACTACACCTTC. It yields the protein CASSSSGTGDYTF.

CDR3 sequence (DNA): TGTGCCATCAGACCGGGACAGGGAAGCGGCTACACCTTC. Protein sequence: CAIRPGQGSGYTF. This chain connects TRBV10-3 to TRBJ1-2; 9 bases align to TRBD1. The CDR3 totals 13 residues. V was pared by 6 bases and J by 8 bases, with 7 bases of the junction left unmatched. The V gene's germline CDR1 is ENHRY and CDR2 SYGVKD.

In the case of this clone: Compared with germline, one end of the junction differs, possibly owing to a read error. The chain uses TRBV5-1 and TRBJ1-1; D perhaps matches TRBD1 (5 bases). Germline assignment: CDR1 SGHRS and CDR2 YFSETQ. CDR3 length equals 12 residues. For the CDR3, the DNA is TGCGCCAGCAGCTTGGGAGGGACTGGAGCTTTCTTT. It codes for CASSLGGTGAFF.